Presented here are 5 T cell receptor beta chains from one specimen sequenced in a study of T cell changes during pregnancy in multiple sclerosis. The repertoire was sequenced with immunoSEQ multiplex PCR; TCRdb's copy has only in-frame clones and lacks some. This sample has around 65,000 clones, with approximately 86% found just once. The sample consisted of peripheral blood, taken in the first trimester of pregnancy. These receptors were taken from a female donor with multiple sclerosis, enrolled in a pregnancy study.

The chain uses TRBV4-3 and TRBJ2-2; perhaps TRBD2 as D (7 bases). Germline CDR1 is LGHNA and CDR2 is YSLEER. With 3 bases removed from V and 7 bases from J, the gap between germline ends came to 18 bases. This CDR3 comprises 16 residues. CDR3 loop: CASSQLQGGGFGELFF. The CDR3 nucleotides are TGCGCCAGCAGCCAGTTACAAGGGGGGGGGTTCGGGGAGCTGTTTTTT.

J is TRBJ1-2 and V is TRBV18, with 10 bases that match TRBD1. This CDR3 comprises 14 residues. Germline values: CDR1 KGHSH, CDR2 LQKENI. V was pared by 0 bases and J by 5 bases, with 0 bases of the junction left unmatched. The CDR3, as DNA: TGTGCCAGCTCACCACCGGACAGGGGGTATGGCTACACCTTC. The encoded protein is CASSPPDRGYGYTF.

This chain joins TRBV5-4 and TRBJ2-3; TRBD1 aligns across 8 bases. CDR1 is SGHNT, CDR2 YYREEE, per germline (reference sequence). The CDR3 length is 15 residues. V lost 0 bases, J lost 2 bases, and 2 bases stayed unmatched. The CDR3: CASSLDRGYTDTQYF. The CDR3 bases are TGTGCCAGCAGCTTGGACAGGGGGTACACAGATACGCAGTATTTT.

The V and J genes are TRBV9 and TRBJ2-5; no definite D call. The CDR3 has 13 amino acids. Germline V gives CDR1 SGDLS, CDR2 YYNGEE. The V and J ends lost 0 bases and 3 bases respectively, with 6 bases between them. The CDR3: CASSVGAEETQYF. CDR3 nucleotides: TGTGCCAGCAGCGTAGGGGCCGAAGAGACCCAGTACTTC.

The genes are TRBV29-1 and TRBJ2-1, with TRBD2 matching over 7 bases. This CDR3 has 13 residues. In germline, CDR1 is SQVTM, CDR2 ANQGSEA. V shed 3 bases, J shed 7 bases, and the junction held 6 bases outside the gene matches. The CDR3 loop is CSVERELWNEQFF. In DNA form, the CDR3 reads TGCAGCGTTGAGCGGGAGCTCTGGAATGAGCAGTTCTTC.